The present T cell receptor beta chain was sequenced within a study of cytomegalovirus exposure and HLA in healthy donors. Looked up from germline, CDR1 is SGDLS and CDR2 is YYNGEE. The CDR3 has 16 residues. Trimming took 4 bases from V and 10 from J, leaving 26 bases between them. Both 60 Vbeta primers and 13 Jbeta primers went into the PCR. Method: immunoSEQ multiplex PCR; TCRdb's copy keeps in-frame clones and lacks some. Counted here are about 230,000 clones, 82% occurring once; the ten biggest clones make up 0.55% to 0.7%. The chain combines TRBV9 with TRBJ1-1; a weak D match, TRBD1 (6 bases). The receptor was isolated from a woman between 35 and 50 years old in good health and CMV-seronegative. The source material was PBMCs. The CDR3 nucleotides are TGTGCCAGCAGCCTTACCCCCACAGGGAAGGGGCAAGGAGCTTTCTTT. Translating gives CASSLTPTGKGQGAFF.